Listed below are T cell receptor beta chains from one sample, sequenced in a study of human T cells and chemical hapten exposure. Using its own MiXCR run on the RACE reads, TCRdb lists one record per CDR3 protein. Altogether 330,000 or so distinct CDR3 sequences are present, around 6% being singletons, with the ten largest covering approximately 5.4%. The sample in question was whole blood, obtained in connection with sensitization to the hapten diphenylcyclopropenone (DPC). Source of these receptors: a woman aged 18-35 years with alopecia areata. Some clones in this sample may be carry-over from other donors' samples. The CDR3 runs from the conserved cysteine through the conserved F or W. Fields, in order: J gene, V gene, clone size, D gene, CDR3 DNA, CDR3 protein. A D gene is named only where the DNA matches it firmly. Expanded clones are given a class, and other clones once, few, many or no size at all.

>TRBJ1-1|TRBV6-5|-|TRBD1
TGTGCCAGCAGTTACTCGGGACAGCCCATGGGCGCTTTCTTT
CASSYSGQPMGAFF
>TRBJ1-2|TRBV29-1|many|-
TGCAGCGTTGATTATGGCTACACCTTC
CSVDYGYTF
>TRBJ2-7|TRBV10-3|-|TRBD1
TGTGCCATCAGTTGGACAGGGGGCCAATACGAGCAGTACTTC
CAISWTGGQYEQYF
>TRBJ1-6|TRBV20-1|-|-
TGCAGTGCTAGAGATGGGGAGGATTCACCCCTCCACTTT
CSARDGEDSPLHF
>TRBJ2-1|TRBV12-3/TRBV12-4|few|TRBD2
TGTGCCAGCAGACCCTGGACTAGCGGGGGGACTACATGGAATGAGCAGTTCTTC
CASRPWTSGGTTWNEQFF
>TRBJ1-5|TRBV19|few|-
TGTGCCAGTGGAAGGGGTCTCACCCATCAGCCCCAGCATTTT
CASGRGLTHQPQHF
>TRBJ1-3|TRBV9|many|-
TGTGCCAGCAGCGTAGGGGACACCATATATTTT
CASSVGDTIYF
>TRBJ2-4|TRBV25-1|many|TRBD1
TGTGCCAGCAGTGTGGGTTCAGGACAGGGGGAAGCCAAAAACATTCAGTACTTC
CASSVGSGQGEAKNIQYF
>TRBJ1-2|TRBV6-2/TRBV6-3|many|TRBD1
TGTGCCAGCAGAAGGACAGGGACTTCCTATGGCTACACCTTC
CASRRTGTSYGYTF
>TRBJ2-2|TRBV3-1|-|-
TGTGCCAGCAGCCCCCAACCTTATCCGCCGGAGCTGTTTTTT
CASSPQPYPPELFF
>TRBJ2-3|TRBV20-1|few|TRBD2
TGCAGTGCTAGACCCCCAGGGACTAGCGATCCTACGCAGTATTTT
CSARPPGTSDPTQYF
>TRBJ2-2|TRBV29-1|-|TRBD1
TGCAGCGTGCCAAGCCCGACAGGGATGAGCACCGGGGAGCTGTTTTTT
CSVPSPTGMSTGELFF
>TRBJ2-3|TRBV20-1|-|TRBD1
TGCAGTGCTGGAGGGACAGGGAGTGTAGCAGATACGCAGTATTTT
CSAGGTGSVADTQYF
>TRBJ2-3|TRBV19|few|-
TGTGCCAGTAGTCGCTCCACTAGCTCAGATACGCAGTATTTT
CASSRSTSSDTQYF
>TRBJ1-4|TRBV14|many|TRBD1
TGTGCCAGCAGCCAAGACCCCGCGGGACAGGGAGGGGATAATGAAAAACTGTTTTTT
CASSQDPAGQGGDNEKLFF
>TRBJ2-5|TRBV5-4|-|-
TGTGCCAGCAGCTCAGGACTAAAACAAGAGACCCAGTACTTC
CASSSGLKQETQYF
>TRBJ2-2|TRBV4-2|few|TRBD1
TGTGCCAGCAGTCGACAGGGGAGTGTTTCCGGGGAGCTGTTTTTT
CASSRQGSVSGELFF
>TRBJ1-1|TRBV7-2|many|-
TGTGCCAGCAGCTCGACCGGGACAATGAACACTGAAGCTTTCTTT
CASSSTGTMNTEAFF
>TRBJ2-1|TRBV28|-|-
TGTGCCAGCAGCTATGGCAATGAGCAGTTCTTC
CASSYGNEQFF
>TRBJ1-2|TRBV7-9|-|TRBD1
TGTGCCAGCAGCTCGGACAGGGCGGGGTATGGCTACACCTTC
CASSSDRAGYGYTF
>TRBJ2-1|TRBV19|-|TRBD1
TGTGCCAGTAGTCACGACAGGGGGCAAAATGAGCAGTTCTTC
CASSHDRGQNEQFF
>TRBJ2-5|TRBV19|-|TRBD1
TGTGCCAGTAGTATAAACGGACAGGGTCGGGGAGAGACCCAGTACTTC
CASSINGQGRGETQYF
>TRBJ2-5|TRBV5-6|few|-
TGTGCCAGCAGCTCCGCCGGACAGACTCAAGAGACCCAGTACTTC
CASSSAGQTQETQYF
>TRBJ2-3|TRBV19|-|TRBD2
TGTGCCAGTAGTTTCCGACTAGCGGGGGGCACCACAGATACGCAGTATTTT
CASSFRLAGGTTDTQYF
>TRBJ2-3|TRBV5-1|few|TRBD2
TGCGCCAGCAGCTTGGCTGTAGCGGGGGGAGTTGCAGATACGCAGTATTTT
CASSLAVAGGVADTQYF
>TRBJ1-2|TRBV5-1|many|-
TGCGCCAGCAGCTTGGGGGCAGGGTATGGCTACACCTTC
CASSLGAGYGYTF
>TRBJ1-5|TRBV6-6|many|-
TGTGCCAGCAGTCGGACAATCGGGGGCAATCAGCCCCAGCATTTT
CASSRTIGGNQPQHF
>TRBJ1-5|TRBV6-1|-|-
TGTGCCAGCAGTGAACTGGCAGGGCGTATAAGTCAGCCCCAGCATTTT
CASSELAGRISQPQHF
>TRBJ2-2|TRBV5-1|-|TRBD1
TGCGCCAGCAGCTTGGATGCACAGGGGAACGCCGGGGAGCTGTTTTTT
CASSLDAQGNAGELFF
>TRBJ2-2|TRBV29-1|many|-
TGCAGCGTTGAAGATCATGGACAGAGGAACACCGGGGAGCTGTTTTTT
CSVEDHGQRNTGELFF
>TRBJ1-1|TRBV12-3/TRBV12-4|many|TRBD1
TGTGCCAGCAGTTTCGGGACAGGGAACACTGAAGCTTTCTTT
CASSFGTGNTEAFF
>TRBJ1-1|TRBV9|few|TRBD1
TGTGCCAGCAGAGGTAAACAGGGGTTGAAGACTGAAGCTTTCTTT
CASRGKQGLKTEAFF
>TRBJ1-5|TRBV19|-|-
TGTGCCAGTAGTATTATCGGGACAAGAAGCAATCAGCCCCAGCATTTT
CASSIIGTRSNQPQHF
>TRBJ2-3|TRBV2|few|TRBD2
TGTGCCAGCACCCGAAGGGCGGGGGAATATACAGATACGCAGTATTTT
CASTRRAGEYTDTQYF
>TRBJ1-1|TRBV5-1|many|TRBD1
TGCGCCAGCAGCTCCCTCGGGACAGCTAACACTGAAGCTTTCTTT
CASSSLGTANTEAFF
>TRBJ2-7|TRBV7-9|many|-
TGTGCCAGCACCCCGTCCGCGGGGGCTTACGAGCAGTACTTC
CASTPSAGAYEQYF
>TRBJ1-2|TRBV4-3|few|-
TGCGCCAGCAGCCAAGATGGGTATTCGGATGGCTACACCTTC
CASSQDGYSDGYTF
>TRBJ2-3|TRBV20-1|many|-
TGCAGTGCTTGGGCTGGGGGAACAGATACGCAGTATTTT
CSAWAGGTDTQYF
>TRBJ2-2|TRBV20-1|-|-
TGCAGTGCTAGAGTGGCAGGATCGAACACCGGGGAGCTGTTTTTT
CSARVAGSNTGELFF
>TRBJ2-3|TRBV29-1|many|-
TGCAGCGTTGAAGATTTTATAGGGGATACGCAGTATTTT
CSVEDFIGDTQYF
>TRBJ1-4|TRBV13|many|TRBD1
TGTGCCAGCAGCATACCTACAGGGGGAGCAGAAAAACTGTTTTTT
CASSIPTGGAEKLFF
>TRBJ1-2|TRBV4-3|-|TRBD1
TGCGCCAGCAGCCAAGATCCCCGGGTGTGGACAGGGCTAGGCTACACCTTC
CASSQDPRVWTGLGYTF
>TRBJ2-3|TRBV20-1|many|TRBD2
TGCAGTGCTCTCCAGCGGGACCGCACAGATACGCAGTATTTT
CSALQRDRTDTQYF
>TRBJ2-5|TRBV7-2|-|TRBD2
TGTGCCAGCAGCCCCAGCGGGGGGCCTAATGTACAGACCCAGTACTTC
CASSPSGGPNVQTQYF
>TRBJ2-2|TRBV7-6|many|TRBD1
TGTGCCAGCAGCCCCCGACAGGGCCAAGGGAACACCGGGGAGCTGTTTTTT
CASSPRQGQGNTGELFF
>TRBJ2-5|TRBV4-3|-|TRBD2
TGCGCCAGCAGCCAGATACTAGCGGACCAAGAGACCCAGTACTTC
CASSQILADQETQYF
>TRBJ2-7|TRBV4-3|few|-
TGCGCCAGCAGCCAAGACACCGGGGACTCCTACGAGCAGTACTTC
CASSQDTGDSYEQYF